The 27 T cell receptor beta chains below come from one sample, sequenced in a study of regulatory T cells in long-lasting Graves disease. For TCR beta, libraries came from iRepertoire HTBI primers and Arm-PCR of CDR3 regions. TCRdb passed the multiplex PCR reads through MiXCR, listing each CDR3 protein once. The repertoire has some 460,000 distinct CDR3 sequences, around 16% of them found once; the top ten carry 10% to 15%. Time point described: newly diagnosed GD, antithyroid drugs for less than 3 months. Making the TCR library involved RNA that had been extracted from PBMCs. These data were likewise used in another study, on T cells in Graves' hyperthyroidism and ophthalmopathy.

This material consisted of peripheral blood mononuclear cells (PBMCs), taken at new diagnosis, from a patient treated with antithyroid drugs. The source of these receptors is a middle-aged man with Graves disease.

This clonotype occurred a few times. The rearrangement joins TRBV10-3 to TRBJ2-3, with 8 bases lining up with TRBD2. V shed 6 bases and J 5 bases; nucleotides not matched to a gene: 10. CDR3 length: 15 amino acids. The germline gives CDR1 ENHRY, CDR2 SYGVKD. CDR3 protein: CAISQTGGTGDTQYF. The DNA for the CDR3 is TGTGCCATCAGCCAGACGGGAGGGACGGGAGATACGCAGTATTTT.

At least ten counts were recorded for this clonotype. The V and J genes are TRBV27 and TRBJ2-1; tentatively, D is TRBD1 or TRBD2 (5 bases each). In germline, CDR1 is MNHEY, CDR2 SMNVEV (reference sequence). The CDR3 contains 14 residues. V was shortened by 8 bases and J by 0 bases, with 11 bases between the two germline ends. The CDR3 spells CASAGTSSYNEQFF. In DNA form, the CDR3 reads TGTGCCAGCGCCGGGACCAGCTCCTACAATGAGCAGTTCTTC.

This clonotype was detected ten times or more. The chain carries TRBV7-2 and TRBJ2-7; D is perhaps TRBD1 (6 bases). Trimming removed 5 bases at V and 0 bases at J, with 14 bases between. The CDR3 extends over 15 amino acids. Germline V gene data show CDR1 as SGHTA and CDR2 as FQGNSA. This chain's CDR3 is CASSISTGSSYEQYF. As DNA, the CDR3 is TGTGCCAGCAGCATTTCTACAGGGAGCTCCTACGAGCAGTACTTC.

This clonotype was counted many times. The V call is TRBV5-1, the J call TRBJ1-1; TRBD1 is a possible D gene (6 bases). The ends were cut back, 0 bases at V and 4 bases at J, with 13 bases in the middle. This CDR3 has 15 amino acids. Germline CDR1 SGHRS, CDR2 YFSETQ. The CDR3 DNA reads as TGCGCCAGCAGCTTGGCCACGCAGGGGACCACTGAAGCTTTCTTT. As protein: CASSLATQGTTEAFF.

This clonotype came up many times. The chain has TRBV6-2 or TRBV6-3 and TRBJ2-1; a possible D gene is TRBD2 (6 bases). Trimming cost V 6 bases and J 2 bases, with 8 bases left between them. Germline V gene sequence: CDR1 MNHEY, CDR2 SVGEGT. This CDR3 is 13 amino acids long. CDR3 sequence (DNA): TGTGCCAGCAGGGACTACACCTACAATGAGCAGTTCTTC. Translating gives CASRDYTYNEQFF.

This clonotype was observed a single time. CDR3 sequence reads: CASSEGQENTGELFF. CDR3 DNA sequence: TGTGCCAGCAGTGAGGGTCAGGAAAACACCGGGGAGCTGTTTTTT. V is TRBV6-2 or TRBV6-3 and J is TRBJ2-2; perhaps TRBD2 as D (5 bases). CDR3 length equals 15 residues. V was trimmed by 5 bases and J by 2 bases, leaving 12 bases between them. Germline lookup yields CDR1 MNHEY and CDR2 SVGEGT.

The V and J genes are TRBV3-1 and TRBJ2-2; 15 bases match TRBD2. Per germline, CDR1 LGHDT and CDR2 YNNKEL (reference sequence). The CDR3 spans 20 residues. Trimming at V came to 0 bases and at J to 5 bases, leaving 10 bases not matched to a gene. The CDR3: CASSQDTRGLAGGQTGELFF. In nucleotides, the CDR3 is TGTGCCAGCAGCCAAGACACCCGGGGACTAGCGGGAGGACAGACCGGGGAGCTGTTTTTT.

This sequence joins TRBV24-1 and TRBJ1-1; no reliable D call. V was clipped by 2 bases and J by 4 bases, with 7 bases between them. Looked up from germline, CDR1 is KGHDR and CDR2 is SFDVKD. The CDR3 runs to 13 residues. DNA of the CDR3: TGTGCCACCAGTGATTATATGAGCACTGAAGCTTTCTTT. It encodes CATSDYMSTEAFF.

As to this clonotype: The CDR3 does not close with the conserved phenylalanine or tryptophan, likely indicating a read error. In DNA, the CDR3 is TGTGCCACCAGGGGACTAGCGGGAGTAGGCGAGCAGTTCTCC. As protein: CATRGLAGVGEQFS. The V and J genes are TRBV24-1 and TRBJ2-1, with 14 bases that match TRBD2. Unmatched junction bases numbered 5, after V lost 7 bases and J lost 10 bases. The CDR3 has 14 amino acids. Germline CDR1 and CDR2: KGHDR and SFDVKD.

CDR3 residues: CASSEGQPVEQYF. The CDR3 DNA sequence: TGTGCCAGCAGTGAGGGACAGCCTGTCGAGCAGTACTTC. V and J are TRBV6-2 or TRBV6-3 and TRBJ2-7, with TRBD1 matching 7 bases. Germline assignment: CDR1 MNHEY and CDR2 SVGEGT. Trimming removed 5 bases from V and 6 bases from J; junction bases left unmatched: 7. The CDR3 totals 13 residues.

This clonotype was observed at least ten times. The chain combines TRBV5-1 with TRBJ2-3; D not resolved. The CDR3 runs 13 residues. CDR1 and CDR2 (germline): SGHRS, YFSETQ. Trimming shortened V by 5 bases and J by 2 bases, and 9 bases separated the two germline ends. The CDR3 loop is CASRIESTDTQYF. The CDR3 nucleotides read TGCGCCAGCAGAATAGAATCCACAGATACGCAGTATTTT.

This clonotype appeared many times. The J gene is TRBJ2-1, the V gene TRBV13, with 12 nucleotides matching TRBD2. The CDR3 extends over 16 amino acids. Germline CDR1 reads PRHDT; CDR2 reads FYEKMQ (reference sequence). V gave up 4 bases and J gave up 3 bases; unmatched junction bases: 4. CDR3: CASSSGTSGRYNEQFF. In DNA form, the CDR3 reads TGTGCCAGCAGCTCCGGGACTAGCGGGCGCTACAATGAGCAGTTCTTC.

CDR3 DNA sequence: TGTGCCACCGGGGGCACGAACACTGAAGCTTTCTTT. Amino acid sequence: CATGGTNTEAFF. The rearrangement uses TRBV19 and TRBJ1-1, with a possible D match to TRBD1 (6 bases). CDR1 is LNHDA and CDR2 is SQIVND in the germline V gene (reference sequence). The CDR3 has 12 residues. V was shortened by 10 bases and J by 1 base, with 10 bases between the two germline ends.

This clonotype was seen repeatedly, ten times or more. The rearrangement joins TRBV6-1 to TRBJ1-4; 8 bases match TRBD1. J lost 2 bases, V lost 8 bases, and 4 bases had no gene match. CDR1 is MNHNS and CDR2 is SASEGT in the germline V gene. This CDR3 has 14 amino acids. This CDR3 reads CASDSGGTNEKLFF. The CDR3 DNA sequence: TGTGCCAGCGATTCAGGGGGCACTAATGAAAAACTGTTTTTT.

The chain recombines TRBV5-1 with TRBJ2-1; D is uncertain. Germline CDR1 and CDR2: SGHRS and YFSETQ. V gave up 1 base and J gave up 8 bases, with 13 bases separating them. The CDR3 has 14 residues. The CDR3 here is CASSLSPSKDEQFF. CDR3 nucleotide sequence: TGCGCCAGCAGCTTGTCCCCGAGCAAGGATGAGCAGTTCTTC.

This clonotype appeared a few times. The chain couples TRBV19 to TRBJ1-5, with TRBD1 identical over 7 bases. The germline CDR1 and CDR2 sequences are LNHDA and SQIVND (reference sequence). The CDR3 covers 13 residues. The trim removed 10 bases at V and 5 bases at J, leaving 8 bases unmatched. CDR3 sequence: CATKTGMYQPQHF. The DNA for the CDR3 is TGTGCCACGAAGACAGGGATGTATCAGCCCCAGCATTTT.

This clonotype was counted many times. V gene TRBV3-1 combines with J gene TRBJ2-1; TRBD2 agrees at 8 bases. This CDR3 is 17 amino acids long. With V trimmed by 4 bases and J by 0 bases, 8 bases remained unmatched. CDR1 and CDR2 (germline): LGHDT, YNNKEL (reference sequence). CDR3 sequence: CASSPTLAGNSYNEQFF. The CDR3 DNA reads as TGTGCCAGCAGCCCTACCCTAGCGGGCAACTCCTACAATGAGCAGTTCTTC.

This clonotype was seen at least ten times. The V call is TRBV27, the J call TRBJ2-1; 7 bases line up with TRBD2. The V segment lost 6 bases and the J segment 9 bases; nucleotides outside the gene matches: 5. The CDR3 sequence is 12 residues long. The V gene's germline CDR1 is MNHEY and CDR2 SMNVEV (reference sequence). Here the CDR3 DNA reads TGTGCCAGCAGCTGGACTAGAAGTGAGCAGTTCTTC. This translates into CASSWTRSEQFF.

This clonotype was found a few times. This chain connects TRBV15 to TRBJ2-1, with 11 positions matching TRBD2. V shed 4 bases, J shed 7 bases, and the junction held 12 bases outside the gene matches. The CDR3 contains 17 residues. Germline V gene sequence: CDR1 LNHNV, CDR2 YYDKDF (reference sequence). CDR3 coding DNA: TGTGCCACCAGCAATCTCTTCAGGCTAGCGGGAGGAAATGAGCAGTTCTTC. Protein: CATSNLFRLAGGNEQFF.

This clonotype showed up many times. This chain connects TRBV28 to TRBJ1-5; D unclear. CDR1 is MDHEN, CDR2 SYDVKM, per germline. Trimming removed 6 bases at V and 0 bases at J, with 9 bases between. The CDR3 length is 14 residues. In nucleotides, the CDR3 is TGTGCCAGCAGCTTAGTGGATAGCAATCAGCCCCAGCATTTT. It is translated as CASSLVDSNQPQHF.

In its sample, this clonotype was seen many times. The gene calls are TRBV11-1 and TRBJ2-7, with 8 bases aligning to TRBD1. The CDR3 has 18 residues. The germline gives CDR1 SGHAT, CDR2 FQDESV (reference sequence). The V segment lost 5 bases and the J segment 2 bases; nucleotides outside the gene matches: 17. The CDR3, as DNA: TGTGCCAGCAGCCAAATAGGTGGCGCGAGGACAGGGCCCTACGAGCAGTACTTC. Translation: CASSQIGGARTGPYEQYF. The full variable domain, its missing parts supplied by reference TRBV11-1 and TRBJ2-7, is EAEVAQSPRYKITEKSQAVAFWCDPISGHATLYWYRQILGQGPELLVQFQDESVVDDSQLPKDRFSAERLKGVDSTLKIQPAELGDSAMYLCASSQIGGARTGPYEQYFGPGTRLTVT.

The genes are TRBV4-1 and TRBJ1-1; D is undetermined. Trimming left V 0 bases short and J 7 bases short, with 12 bases between. This CDR3 has 14 amino acids. CDR1 and CDR2 (germline): MGHRA, YSYEKL. CDR3 residues: CASSQDQFQNEAFF. In DNA form, the CDR3 reads TGCGCCAGCAGCCAAGATCAATTCCAGAATGAAGCTTTCTTT.

This clonotype was seen many times. The chain is built from TRBV2 and TRBJ2-7; no clear D gene. This CDR3 is 11 amino acids long. The germline V gene has CDR1 SNHLY and CDR2 FYNNEI. The V gene lost 8 bases and the J gene lost 3 bases, with 8 bases spanning the gap. The CDR3 here is CASGGRYEQYF. The CDR3 nucleotides are TGTGCCAGCGGTGGACGCTACGAGCAGTACTTC.

Many counts were recorded for this clonotype. This chain joins TRBV28 and TRBJ2-7, with TRBD2 matching over 7 bases. V shed 5 bases, J shed 0 bases, and the junction held 10 bases outside the gene matches. The CDR3 length is 16 residues. CDR1 is MDHEN, CDR2 SYDVKM, per germline. CDR3 protein: CASSPLEAGASYEQYF. The CDR3 region has the DNA TGTGCCAGCAGTCCCCTTGAGGCGGGAGCCTCCTACGAGCAGTACTTC.

The CDR3 spells CAISDPQGDGTEAFF. Here the CDR3 DNA reads TGTGCCATCAGCGACCCCCAGGGGGATGGCACTGAAGCTTTCTTT. The gene calls are TRBV10-3 and TRBJ1-1; 7 positions match TRBD1. Germline CDR1 ENHRY, CDR2 SYGVKD. CDR3 length: 15 residues. The V and J ends lost 6 bases and 4 bases, in that order; junction bases with no gene match: 11.

The chain carries TRBV27 and TRBJ2-2; 10 nucleotides align to TRBD1. Per germline, CDR1 MNHEY and CDR2 SMNVEV (reference sequence). The CDR3 covers 18 residues. With 6 bases clipped from V and 4 bases from J, the junction kept 14 bases outside the gene matches. CDR3 amino acids: CASSSLDRGLVSTGELFF. The CDR3 DNA reads TGTGCCAGCAGCTCTCTCGACAGGGGGCTCGTGAGCACCGGGGAGCTGTTTTTT.

With regard to this clonotype: A read error likely explains this, since a far larger clone differs by one base. The rearrangement links TRBV6-9 to TRBJ2-3, with D tentatively TRBD2 (5 bases). The V end lost 3 bases, the J end lost 4 bases, and 20 bases lay between the germline ends. The CDR3 is 17 amino acids. CDR1 and CDR2 (germline): MNHGY, SVAAGI. This CDR3 reads CASSYRRVVGAADTQYF. The DNA for the CDR3 is TGTGCCAGCAGTTACCGTCGGGTGGTGGGAGCGGCAGATACGCAGTATTTT.